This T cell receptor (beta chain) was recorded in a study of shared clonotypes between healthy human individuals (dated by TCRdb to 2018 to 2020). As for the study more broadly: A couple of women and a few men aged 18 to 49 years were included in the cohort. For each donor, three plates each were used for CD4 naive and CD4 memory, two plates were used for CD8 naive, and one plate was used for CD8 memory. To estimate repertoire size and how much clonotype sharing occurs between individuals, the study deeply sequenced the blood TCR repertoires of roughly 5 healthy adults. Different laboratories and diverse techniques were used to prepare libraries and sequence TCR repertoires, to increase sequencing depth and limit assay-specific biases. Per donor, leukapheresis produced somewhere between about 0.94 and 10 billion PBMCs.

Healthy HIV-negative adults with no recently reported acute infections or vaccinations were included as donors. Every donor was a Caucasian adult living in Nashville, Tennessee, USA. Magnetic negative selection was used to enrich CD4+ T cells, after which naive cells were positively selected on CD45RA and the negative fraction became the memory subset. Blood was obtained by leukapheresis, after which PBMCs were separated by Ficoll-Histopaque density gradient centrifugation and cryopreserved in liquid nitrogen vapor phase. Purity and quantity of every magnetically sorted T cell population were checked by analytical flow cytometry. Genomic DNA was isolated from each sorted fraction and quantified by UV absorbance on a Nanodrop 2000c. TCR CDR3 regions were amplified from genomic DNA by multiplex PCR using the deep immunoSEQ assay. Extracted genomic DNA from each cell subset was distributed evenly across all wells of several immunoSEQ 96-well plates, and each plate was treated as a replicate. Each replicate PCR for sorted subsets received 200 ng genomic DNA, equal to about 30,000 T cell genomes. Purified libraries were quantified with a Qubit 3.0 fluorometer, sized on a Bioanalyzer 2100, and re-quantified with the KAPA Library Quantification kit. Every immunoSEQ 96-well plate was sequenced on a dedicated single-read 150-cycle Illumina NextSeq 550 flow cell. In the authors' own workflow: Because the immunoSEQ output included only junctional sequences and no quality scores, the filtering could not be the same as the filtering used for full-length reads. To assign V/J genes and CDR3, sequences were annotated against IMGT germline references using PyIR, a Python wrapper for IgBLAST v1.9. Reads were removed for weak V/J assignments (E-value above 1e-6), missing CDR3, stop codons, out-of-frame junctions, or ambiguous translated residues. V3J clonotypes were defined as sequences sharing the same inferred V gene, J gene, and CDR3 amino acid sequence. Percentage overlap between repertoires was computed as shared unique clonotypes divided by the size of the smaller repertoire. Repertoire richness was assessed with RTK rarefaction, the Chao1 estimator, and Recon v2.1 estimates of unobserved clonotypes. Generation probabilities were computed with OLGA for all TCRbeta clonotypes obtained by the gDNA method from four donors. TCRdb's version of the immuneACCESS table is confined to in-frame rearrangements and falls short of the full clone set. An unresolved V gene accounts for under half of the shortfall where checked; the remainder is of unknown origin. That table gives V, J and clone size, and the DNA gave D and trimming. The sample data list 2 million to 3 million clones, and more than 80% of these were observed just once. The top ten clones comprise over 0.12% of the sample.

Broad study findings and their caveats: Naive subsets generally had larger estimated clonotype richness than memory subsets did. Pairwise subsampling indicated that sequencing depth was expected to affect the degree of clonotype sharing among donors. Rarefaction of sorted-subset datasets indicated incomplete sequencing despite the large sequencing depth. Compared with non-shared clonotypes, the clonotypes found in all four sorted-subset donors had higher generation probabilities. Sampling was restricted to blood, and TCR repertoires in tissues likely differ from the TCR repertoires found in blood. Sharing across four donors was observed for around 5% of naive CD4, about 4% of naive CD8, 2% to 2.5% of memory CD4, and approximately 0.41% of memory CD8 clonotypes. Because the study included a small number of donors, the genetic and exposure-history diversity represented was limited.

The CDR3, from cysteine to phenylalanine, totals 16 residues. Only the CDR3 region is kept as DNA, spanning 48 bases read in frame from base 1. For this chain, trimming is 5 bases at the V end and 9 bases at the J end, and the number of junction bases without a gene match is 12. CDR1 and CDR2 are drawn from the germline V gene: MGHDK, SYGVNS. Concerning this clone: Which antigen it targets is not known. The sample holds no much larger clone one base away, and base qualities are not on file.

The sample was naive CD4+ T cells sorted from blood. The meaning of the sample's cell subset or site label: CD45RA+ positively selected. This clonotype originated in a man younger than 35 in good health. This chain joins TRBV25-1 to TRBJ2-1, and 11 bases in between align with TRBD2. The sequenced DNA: TGTGCCAGCAGTCCCCCCTTAGGACTAGCGGGCGGTGAGCAGTTCTTC. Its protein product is CASSPPLGLAGGEQFF.